This T cell receptor (beta chain) was recorded in a study of identical twins. Donors uniformly comprised healthy Caucasians. Remarks on this clonotype: Its antigen is unknown.

A universal primer site was created by template switching, with the cDNA bearing unique molecular identifiers. One entry per CDR3 protein, called by TCRdb with MiXCR from the 5' RACE reads. The sample has some 500,000 distinct CDR3 sequences, roughly an eighth seen once; the top ten hold more than 0.8%. The V segment lost 2 bases and the J segment 5 bases; nucleotides outside the gene matches: 6. The CDR3 is made up of 14 amino acids. CDR1 and CDR2 (germline): DFQATT, SNEGSKA (reference sequence). Study-level results: Interpretation of the results relied on cross-sectional statistical analysis and not on following the same donors. Models underpredicted monozygotic twin sharing of out-of-frame TCR alpha.

These same data were also listed under a study on yellow fever vaccine responses in identical twins.

The sequence derives from a woman younger than 35 in good health. Sequenced material: CD4+ T cells sorted from blood. V gene TRBV20-1 combines with J gene TRBJ2-5, with TRBD2 matching 9 bases. CDR3 in DNA: TGCAGTGCTAGATTGCTAGCGGGATTGGAGACCCAGTACTTC. It yields the protein CSARLLAGLETQYF.